This entry lists 19 T cell receptor beta chains sequenced from one sample in a study of blood T cell repertoires in COVID-19. Profiled with immunoSEQ multiplex PCR; TCRdb holds only in-frame clones, not every one. The sample lists under 100,000 clones, around 87% occurring once. The specimen sequenced was peripheral blood. These receptors were collected from a man between 40 and 49 years old with acute or convalescent COVID-19.

This clone was seen once. J is TRBJ2-3 and V is TRBV3-1 (or the pseudogene TRBV3-2), with TRBD2 matching 12 bases. The V gene's germline CDR1 is LGHDT and CDR2 YNNKEL (reference sequence). The CDR3 sequence is 18 residues long. V lost 2 bases and J lost 6; bases outside the gene matches: 12. DNA for the CDR3: TGTGCCAGCAGCCAAAGAAGCTTTAGACTAGCGGGAGCCGATACGCAGTATTTT. As protein: CASSQRSFRLAGADTQYF.

The V gene is TRBV7-2, the J gene TRBJ1-2, with 7 bases matching TRBD1. V was clipped by 1 base and J by 4 bases; unmatched bases: 6. The CDR3 loop spans 15 amino acids. Germline loops: CDR1 SGHTA, CDR2 FQGNSA. CDR3 nucleotides: TGTGCCAGCAGCTTAGACCGGGACAGCTCCTATGGCTACACCTTC. Translated: CASSLDRDSSYGYTF.

The V gene is TRBV3-1 (or the pseudogene TRBV3-2), the J gene TRBJ2-2; TRBD2 agrees at 9 bases. The germline V gene has CDR1 LGHDT and CDR2 YNNKEL (reference sequence). J gave up 4 bases and V 4 bases, and 7 bases lay outside the gene matches. This CDR3 comprises 16 residues. For the CDR3, the DNA is TGTGCCAGCAGCCCCCTCCGGCGGGAGGGCACCGGGGAGCTGTTTTTT. Amino acids: CASSPLRREGTGELFF.

V usage is TRBV5-3 and J usage is TRBJ2-7; D perhaps matches TRBD1 (6 bases). TRBV5-3 is marked as an open reading frame, function uncertain. The CDR3 sequence is 15 residues long. Trimming took 3 bases from V and 0 from J, leaving 13 bases between them. The CDR3 bases are TGTGCCAGAAGCTCCGGACAGCCCGACTCCTACGAGCAGTACTTC. Its protein is CARSSGQPDSYEQYF.

V is TRBV5-6 and J is TRBJ1-4, with D maybe TRBD1 (6 bases). Germline CDR1 is SGHDT and CDR2 is YYEEEE. The CDR3 runs 16 residues. Trimming cost V 0 bases and J 5 bases, with 14 bases left between them. In DNA form, the CDR3 reads TGTGCCAGCAGCTTGGGAGTGGGACACCCAAATGAAAAACTGTTTTTT. This gives the protein CASSLGVGHPNEKLFF.

This chain links TRBV7-9 with TRBJ2-3; D gene unclear. CDR3 size: 13 residues. CDR1 and CDR2 (germline): SEHNR, FQNEAQ (reference sequence). Trimming took 1 base from V and 1 from J, leaving 3 bases between them. DNA for the CDR3: TGTGCCAGCAGCTTAGGCGGCACAGATACGCAGTATTTT. Its protein product is CASSLGGTDTQYF.

The chain recombines TRBV7-8 with TRBJ2-1; TRBD2 is a possible D gene (6 bases). V was pared by 10 bases and J by 8 bases, with 21 bases between. The CDR3 loop spans 14 amino acids. The germline V gene encodes CDR1 SGHVS and CDR2 FQNEAQ. CDR3 amino acids: CATQGREWRDEQFF. CDR3 DNA sequence: TGTGCCACCCAGGGACGGGAGTGGCGGGATGAGCAGTTCTTC.

This clone has a single count. The chain combines TRBV5-1 with TRBJ1-3; D gene uncertain. V lost 0 bases, J lost 0 bases, and 7 bases lay in between. The CDR3 sequence is 15 residues long. CDR1 is SGHRS, CDR2 YFSETQ, per germline. CDR3 sequence (DNA): TGCGCCAGCAGCTTGGACAGTTACTCTGGAAACACCATATATTTT. Translating it yields CASSLDSYSGNTIYF. The whole variable domain, filled in from reference TRBV5-1 and TRBJ1-3, reads KAGVTQTPRYLIKTRGQQVTLSCSPISGHRSVSWYQQTPGQGLQFLFEYFSETQRNKGNFPGRFSGRQFSNSRSEMNVSTLELGDSALYLCASSLDSYSGNTIYFGEGSWLTVV.

This chain joins TRBV7-6 and TRBJ1-3; 7 positions match TRBD1. V was clipped by 0 bases and J by 1 base; unmatched bases: 3. CDR1 and CDR2 from the germline V gene are SGHVS and FNYEAQ. The length of the CDR3 is 16 residues. CDR3 nucleotides: TGTGCCAGCAGCTTAGCCCAACAGGGGTCTGGAAACACCATATATTTT. It translates to CASSLAQQGSGNTIYF.

The J gene is TRBJ2-3, the V gene TRBV3-1 (or the pseudogene TRBV3-2); 10 bases agree with TRBD2. Trimming removed 0 bases from V and 6 bases from J; junction bases left unmatched: 3. Germline loops: CDR1 LGHDT, CDR2 YNNKEL (reference sequence). The CDR3 runs 15 residues. The chain's CDR3 is CASSQDKRGGDTQYF. CDR3 nucleotides: TGTGCCAGCAGCCAAGATAAGCGGGGGGGCGATACGCAGTATTTT.

The genes are TRBV6-2 or TRBV6-3 and TRBJ2-7; possibly TRBD1 for D (5 bases). The CDR3 is made up of 11 amino acids. V was shortened by 4 bases and J by 5 bases, with 6 bases between the two germline ends. Looked up from germline, CDR1 is MNHEY and CDR2 is SVGEGT. The CDR3 loop reads CASSLGHEQYF. As DNA, the CDR3 is TGTGCCAGCAGTTTGGGGCACGAGCAGTACTTC.

V is TRBV10-2 and J is TRBJ2-3, with TRBD2 matching over 8 bases. CDR1 is WSHSY, CDR2 SAAADI, per germline. The V gene end was trimmed by 3 bases and the J gene end by 2 bases; junction bases not matched to a gene: 7. CDR3 size: 16 residues. This chain's CDR3 is CASSDATSEYTDTQYF. In DNA form, the CDR3 reads TGCGCCAGCAGTGACGCGACTAGCGAATACACAGATACGCAGTATTTT.

The chain employs TRBV5-1 and TRBJ1-1, with TRBD1 identical over 7 bases. Trimming took 4 bases from V and 4 from J; bases not matched to a gene: 13. Germline V gene lookup returns CDR1 SGHRS and CDR2 YFSETQ. This CDR3 has 16 residues. CDR3: CASSPKPGQPTTEAFF. CDR3 nucleotides: TGCGCCAGCAGCCCAAAACCGGGACAGCCAACCACTGAAGCTTTCTTT.

This clone was observed a few times. Other DNA sequences in the sample encode the same CDR3. V and J are TRBV11-3 and TRBJ2-1, with 7 bases that match TRBD2. The CDR3 spans 14 residues. The V gene's germline CDR1 is SGHNT and CDR2 YENEEA. The J segment lost 6 bases and the V segment lost 1 base, leaving 3 bases of the junction unmatched. CDR3 DNA: TGTGCCAGCAGCTTAGCCTCTAGCGGCAATGAGCAGTTCTTC. This codes for CASSLASSGNEQFF. The variable domain in full, completed from reference TRBV11-3 and TRBJ2-1, reads EAGVVQSPRYKIIEKKQPVAFWCNPISGHNTLYWYLQNLGQGPELLIRYENEEAVDDSQLPKDRFSAERLKGVDSTLKIQPAELGDSAVYLCASSLASSGNEQFFGPGTRLTVL.

This chain uses TRBV7-8 with TRBJ2-7; D perhaps matches TRBD1 (6 bases). Trimming cost V 5 bases and J 6 bases, with 20 bases left between them. Germline CDR1 SGHVS, CDR2 FQNEAQ. CDR3 length: 15 residues. The CDR3 region has the DNA TGTGCCAGCAGCCCTCGCAGGGGTAGCATCTCCGAGCAGTACTTC. It yields the protein CASSPRRGSISEQYF.

The J gene is TRBJ1-1, the V gene TRBV6-6; 7 bases align to TRBD1. The J segment lost 1 base and the V segment lost 7 bases, leaving 6 bases of the junction unmatched. This CDR3 is 14 amino acids long. CDR1 and CDR2 (germline): MNHNY, SVGAGI (reference sequence). CDR3 sequence: CASIKAGGNTEAFF. The CDR3 DNA sequence: TGTGCCAGCATTAAGGCAGGGGGGAACACTGAAGCTTTCTTT.

This chain uses TRBV11-3 with TRBJ2-7; no definite D call. Germline CDR1 reads SGHNT; CDR2 reads YENEEA. The length of the CDR3 is 12 residues. V lost 5 bases and J 4 bases, leaving 9 bases between the germline ends. For the CDR3, the DNA is TGTGCCAGCAGCCAAGACGGGTACGAGCAGTACTTC. Amino acids: CASSQDGYEQYF.

The rearrangement links TRBV15 to TRBJ2-7; TRBD2 might be the D (5 bases). The CDR3 spans 14 residues. Germline CDR1 is LNHNV and CDR2 is YYDKDF (reference sequence). V lost 0 bases and J 6 bases, leaving 12 bases between the germline ends. The CDR3 coding sequence is TGTGCCACCAGCAGAGATCGTGGAGGACCCGAGCAGTACTTC. Translated, it gives CATSRDRGGPEQYF.

This chain joins TRBV11-2 and TRBJ1-2, with D tentatively TRBD1 (5 bases). This CDR3 has 13 residues. In germline, CDR1 is SGHAT, CDR2 FQNNGV. Between the trimmed V and J ends, which lost 10 bases and 7 bases, there was a span of 19 bases. The CDR3 DNA follows: TGTGCCACCTCAGAGCCGCCCGGGGGTGGCTACACCTTC. It yields the protein CATSEPPGGGYTF. Full variable domain (missing parts from reference TRBV11-2 and TRBJ1-2): EAGVAQSPRYKIIEKRQSVAFWCNPISGHATLYWYQQILGQGPKLLIQFQNNGVVDDSQLPKDRFSAERLKGVDSTLKIQPAKLEDSAVYLCATSEPPGGGYTFGSGTRLTVV.